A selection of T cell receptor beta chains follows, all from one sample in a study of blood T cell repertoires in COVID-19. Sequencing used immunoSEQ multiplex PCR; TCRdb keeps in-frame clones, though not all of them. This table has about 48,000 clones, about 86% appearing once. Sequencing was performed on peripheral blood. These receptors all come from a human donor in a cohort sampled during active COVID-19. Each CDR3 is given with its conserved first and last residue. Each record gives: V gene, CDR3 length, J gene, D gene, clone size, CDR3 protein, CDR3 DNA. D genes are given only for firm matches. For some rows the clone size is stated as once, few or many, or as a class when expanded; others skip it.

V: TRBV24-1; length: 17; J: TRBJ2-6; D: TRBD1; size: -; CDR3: CATGGGTGQTGANVLTF; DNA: TGTGCCACCGGGGGGGGGACAGGGCAAACTGGGGCCAACGTCCTGACTTTC
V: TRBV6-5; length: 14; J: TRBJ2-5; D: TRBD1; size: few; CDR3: CASRKQGAFETQYF; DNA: TGTGCCAGCAGAAAACAGGGGGCTTTTGAGACCCAGTACTTC
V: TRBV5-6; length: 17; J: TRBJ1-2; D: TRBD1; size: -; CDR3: CASSLTGYWSSNYGYTF; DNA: TGTGCCAGCAGCCTGACAGGGTACTGGTCCTCTAACTATGGCTACACCTTC
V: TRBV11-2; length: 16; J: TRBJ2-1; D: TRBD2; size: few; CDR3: CASSFRLAGGPNEQFF; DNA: TGTGCCAGCAGCTTCCGACTAGCGGGGGGGCCAAATGAGCAGTTCTTC
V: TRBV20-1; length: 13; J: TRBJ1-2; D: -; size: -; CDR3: CSASQQGFGGYTF; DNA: TGCAGTGCTAGTCAACAGGGTTTCGGCGGCTACACCTTC
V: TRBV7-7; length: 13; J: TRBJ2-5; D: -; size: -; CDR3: CASSLQGSETQYF; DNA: TGTGCTAGCAGCCTACAGGGATCAGAGACCCAGTACTTC
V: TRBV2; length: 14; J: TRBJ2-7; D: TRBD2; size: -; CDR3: CASRQTSGGYEQYF; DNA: TGTGCCAGCCGTCAGACTAGCGGGGGGTACGAGCAGTACTTC
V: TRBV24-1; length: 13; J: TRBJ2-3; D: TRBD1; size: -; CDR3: CATSVQGGDTQYF; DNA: TGTGCCACCAGTGTACAGGGGGGCGATACGCAGTATTTT
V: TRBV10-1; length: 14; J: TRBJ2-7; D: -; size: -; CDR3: CASSPKTGSIGQYF; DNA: TGCGCCAGCAGCCCCAAGACCGGGAGTATCGGGCAGTACTTC
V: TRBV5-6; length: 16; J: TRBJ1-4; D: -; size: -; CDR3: CASSFLQGTTNEKLFF; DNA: TGTGCCAGCAGCTTCTTGCAGGGGACAACTAATGAAAAACTGTTTTTT
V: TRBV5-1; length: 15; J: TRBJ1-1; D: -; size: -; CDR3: CASSLELRGNTEAFF; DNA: TGCGCCAGCAGCTTGGAGCTTCGGGGGAACACTGAAGCTTTCTTT
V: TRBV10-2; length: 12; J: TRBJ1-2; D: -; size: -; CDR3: CASGEGLAGYTF; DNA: TGCGCCAGCGGGGAGGGTTTAGCAGGCTACACCTTC
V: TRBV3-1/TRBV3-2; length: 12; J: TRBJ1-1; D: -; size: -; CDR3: CASSQLTGEAFF; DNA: TGTGCCAGCAGCCAACTCACAGGGGAAGCTTTCTTT
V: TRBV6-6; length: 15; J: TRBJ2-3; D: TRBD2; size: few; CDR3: CASRSGGAETDTQYF; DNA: TGTGCCAGCAGAAGCGGGGGGGCCGAGACAGATACGCAGTATTTT
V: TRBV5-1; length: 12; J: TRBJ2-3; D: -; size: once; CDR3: CASRRGTDTQYF; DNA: TGCGCCAGCAGGAGAGGTACAGATACGCAGTATTTT
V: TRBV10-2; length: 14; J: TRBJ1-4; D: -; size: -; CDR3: CASSEDRNNEKLFF; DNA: TGCGCCAGCAGTGAGGACAGGAATAATGAAAAACTGTTTTTT
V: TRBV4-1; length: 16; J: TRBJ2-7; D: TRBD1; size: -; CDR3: CASSQQQGAVWYEQYF; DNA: TGCGCCAGCAGCCAGCAACAGGGGGCAGTTTGGTACGAGCAGTACTTC
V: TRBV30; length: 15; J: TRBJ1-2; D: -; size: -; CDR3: CAWSVLQGPTDGYTF; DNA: TGTGCCTGGAGTGTACTGCAGGGGCCCACTGATGGCTACACCTTC
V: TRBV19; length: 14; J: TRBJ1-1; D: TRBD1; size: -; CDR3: CATLPGQGATEAFF; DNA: TGTGCCACCCTACCCGGACAGGGGGCCACTGAAGCTTTCTTT
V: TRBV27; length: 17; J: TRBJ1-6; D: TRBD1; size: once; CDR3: CASRPDRARSYNSPLHF; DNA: TGTGCCAGCAGGCCCGACAGGGCTCGCTCCTATAATTCACCCCTCCACTTT
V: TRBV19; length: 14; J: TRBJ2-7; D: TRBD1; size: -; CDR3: CASSRTGGNYEQYF; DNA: TGTGCCAGTAGTCGGACAGGGGGCAACTACGAGCAGTACTTC
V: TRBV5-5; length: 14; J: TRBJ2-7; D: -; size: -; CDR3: CASSFPDSRYEQYF; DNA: TGTGCCAGCAGCTTCCCTGACAGCCGCTACGAGCAGTACTTC
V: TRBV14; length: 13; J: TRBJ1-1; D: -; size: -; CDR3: CASSQEGGGGAFF; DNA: TGTGCCAGCAGCCAAGAGGGGGGTGGTGGAGCTTTCTTT
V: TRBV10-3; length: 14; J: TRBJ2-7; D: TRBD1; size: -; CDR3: CAISATGTVYEQYF; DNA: TGTGCCATCAGTGCTACTGGGACAGTATACGAGCAGTACTTC